The 21 T cell receptor beta chains given below trace back to one sample, sequenced in a study of T-cell memory formation after mild COVID-19. TCRdb ran MiXCR on the 5' RACE reads and lists one entry per CDR3 protein. The sample yields under 400,000 distinct CDR3 sequences, approximately 29% seen once. Sequencing input: PBMCs or a T cell subset sorted from them (not recorded which). Source of these receptors: an adult woman who had mild COVID-19 (a few samples of this study predate the infection). Cell type and time point are not known.

The chain is built from TRBV27 and TRBJ2-5, with D uncertain. Looked up from germline, CDR1 is MNHEY and CDR2 is SMNVEV (reference sequence). The CDR3 consists of 16 residues. Trimming took 0 bases from V and 3 from J, leaving 14 bases between them. DNA of the CDR3: TGTGCCAGCAGTTTATCGATCGATCCCAGGAAAGAGACCCAGTACTTC. This sequence encodes CASSLSIDPRKETQYF.

The chain is built from TRBV30 and TRBJ2-2; D is perhaps TRBD1 (6 bases). Germline V CDR1 and CDR2: GTSNPN, SVGIG (reference sequence). The ends were cut back, 1 base at V and 5 bases at J, with 8 bases in the middle. This CDR3 is built from 13 residues. CDR3 DNA sequence: TGTGCCTGGAGTGCCCAGGGGACCGGGGAGCTGTTTTTT. Protein sequence: CAWSAQGTGELFF.

This clonotype has only a few counts. The chain is built from TRBV5-1 and TRBJ2-7; no definite D call. The length of the CDR3 is 15 residues. CDR1 is SGHRS, CDR2 YFSETQ, per germline. V was cut by 1 base and J by 6 bases, with 17 bases left in between. The chain's CDR3 is CASSLNWLTGSEQYF. CDR3 DNA: TGCGCCAGCAGCTTGAATTGGCTTACCGGCTCCGAGCAGTACTTC.

This clonotype was counted only a few times. The CDR3 loop reads CASSLGQGNTIYF. DNA of the CDR3: TGTGCCAGCAGCCTCGGACAGGGAAACACCATATATTTT. The chain carries TRBV3-1 and TRBJ1-3; a possible D gene is TRBD1 (6 bases). V lost 4 bases and J lost 4, with 8 bases in between. CDR1 and CDR2 from the germline V gene are LGHDT and YNNKEL (reference sequence). The CDR3 spans 13 residues.

There are a few counts of this clonotype. The chain uses TRBV2 and TRBJ1-1, with D possibly being TRBD1 (5 bases). The CDR3 runs to 13 residues. Per the germline V gene, CDR1 is SNHLY and CDR2 is FYNNEI. Trimming left V 5 bases short and J 4 bases short, with 11 bases between. The DNA of the CDR3 is TGTGCCAGCAGTAGGGACTTCAGCACTGAAGCTTTCTTT. Protein product: CASSRDFSTEAFF.

V and J are TRBV5-1 and TRBJ1-1; D is unresolved. From germline, CDR1 is SGHRS and CDR2 YFSETQ. V dropped 0 bases and J dropped 5 bases, with 8 bases sitting between them. This CDR3 contains 13 residues. Here the CDR3 reads CASSLAEKTEAFF. The CDR3 coding sequence is TGCGCCAGCAGCTTGGCCGAGAAGACTGAAGCTTTCTTT.

The genes are TRBV20-1 and TRBJ1-2; 7 nucleotides line up with TRBD1. CDR3 size: 12 residues. Germline CDR1 and CDR2: DFQATT and SNEGSKA (reference sequence). The V and J ends lost 6 bases and 6 bases, in that order; junction bases with no gene match: 7. CDR3 sequence (DNA): TGCAGTGCCGACCGCGACAGGGATGGCTACACCTTC. It translates to CSADRDRDGYTF.

The V gene is TRBV29-1, the J gene TRBJ2-3, with 7 bases that match TRBD2. From germline, CDR1 is SQVTM and CDR2 ANQGSEA. CDR3 length: 17 residues. The ends lost 7 bases at V and 5 bases at J; junction bases unmatched: 21. The CDR3, as DNA: TGCAGCGGACGGGAAATGATTGGCGGGAGATATGGAGATACGCAGTATTTT. Translation gives CSGREMIGGRYGDTQYF.

V is TRBV24-1 and J is TRBJ2-5; TRBD1 matches 9 bases. V was pared by 5 bases and J by 5 bases, with 14 bases of the junction left unmatched. The CDR3 runs 17 residues. Per the germline V gene, CDR1 is KGHDR and CDR2 is SFDVKD. CDR3 in DNA: TGTGCCACCAGTGCCAGCACAGGAGGACAGGGGATTGAGACCCAGTACTTC. Residues: CATSASTGGQGIETQYF.

The gene calls are TRBV5-1 and TRBJ2-5; 7 nucleotides match TRBD1. The CDR3 contains 15 residues. Trimming removed 3 bases from V and 4 bases from J; junction bases left unmatched: 9. CDR1 is SGHRS and CDR2 is YFSETQ in the germline V gene. The CDR3 sequence is CASSSTGRTGETQYF. For the CDR3, the DNA is TGCGCCAGCAGCTCGACAGGGCGAACGGGAGAGACCCAGTACTTC.

This clonotype showed up many times. This rearrangement joins TRBV18 to TRBJ2-7, with 12 bases that match TRBD2. The CDR3 has 18 amino acids. V shed 0 bases and J 3 bases; nucleotides not matched to a gene: 9. CDR1 and CDR2 (germline): KGHSH, LQKENI. CDR3: CASSPPAPGLAGFYEQYF. Here the CDR3 DNA reads TGTGCCAGCTCACCACCGGCCCCCGGACTAGCGGGATTCTACGAGCAGTACTTC.

The V call is TRBV2, the J call TRBJ1-6; 7 bases match TRBD1. CDR1 is SNHLY, CDR2 FYNNEI, per germline. The CDR3 consists of 15 residues. V lost 1 base to trimming and J lost 10 bases; unmatched junction nucleotides: 7. The CDR3 is CASSEEGAPGSPLHF. The CDR3 DNA sequence: TGTGCCAGCAGTGAAGAGGGGGCTCCAGGCTCACCCCTCCACTTT.

The gene calls are TRBV7-9 and TRBJ2-7, with D maybe TRBD2 (5 bases). Trimming removed 2 bases from V and 4 bases from J, with 18 bases in between. The germline gives CDR1 SEHNR, CDR2 FQNEAQ (reference sequence). The CDR3 totals 16 residues. CDR3 DNA: TGTGCCAGCAGCTTACAGGAGGCTTCCCACCCTTACGAGCAGTACTTC. Translating gives CASSLQEASHPYEQYF.

This rearrangement joins TRBV7-8 to TRBJ2-2; the D gene could be TRBD1 or TRBD2 (5 bases each). CDR1 is SGHVS, CDR2 FQNEAQ, per germline. The CDR3 runs 15 residues. The ends were cut back, 3 bases at V and 6 bases at J, with 14 bases in the middle. CDR3 loop: CASSFRGRVAGELFF. DNA for the CDR3: TGTGCCAGCAGCTTCCGGGGCAGGGTCGCCGGGGAGCTGTTTTTT.

This clonotype occurred a few times. This sequence joins TRBV6-6 and TRBJ2-7, with D uncertain. The CDR3 spans 12 residues. CDR1 is MNHNY and CDR2 is SVGAGI in the germline V gene (reference sequence). V shed 0 bases and J shed 4 bases, with 4 bases lying between them. Here the CDR3 DNA reads TGTGCCAGCAGTTACTCTTTTTACGAGCAGTACTTC. Translating it yields CASSYSFYEQYF.

The chain carries TRBV9 and TRBJ2-2; TRBD2 agrees at 13 bases. From germline, CDR1 is SGDLS and CDR2 YYNGEE. The CDR3 extends over 16 amino acids. The trim removed 4 bases at V and 3 bases at J, leaving 3 bases unmatched. The CDR3 is CASSFGLAGDTGELFF. The CDR3 DNA follows: TGTGCCAGCAGCTTCGGACTAGCGGGAGACACCGGGGAGCTGTTTTTT.

This clonotype was counted only a few times. The V and J genes are TRBV7-2 and TRBJ1-2; D unresolved. V gave up 3 bases and J gave up 2 bases, with 7 bases separating them. The CDR3 has 13 amino acids. Germline CDR1 is SGHTA and CDR2 is FQGNSA. The chain's CDR3 is CASSFDGNYGYTF. CDR3 nucleotide sequence: TGTGCCAGCAGCTTCGACGGGAACTATGGCTACACCTTC. The variable domain in full, with the rest retrieved from reference TRBV7-2 and TRBJ1-2, is GAGVSQSPSNKVTEKGKDVELRCDPISGHTALYWYRQSLGQGLEFLIYFQGNSAPDKSGLPSDRFSAERTGGSVSTLTIQRTQQEDSAVYLCASSFDGNYGYTFGSGTRLTVV.

This chain connects TRBV6-2 or TRBV6-3 to TRBJ2-1; TRBD2 aligns across 8 bases. CDR1 and CDR2 from the germline V gene are MNHEY and SVGEGT. Losses at the gene ends were 6 bases for V and 1 base for J; bases not matched to a gene: 8. CDR3 length equals 16 residues. The CDR3 DNA reads TGTGCCAGCAGACTTCTCCTAGCGGGTTCCTACAATGAGCAGTTCTTC. Amino acid sequence: CASRLLLAGSYNEQFF.

The chain has TRBV4-1 and TRBJ2-3; 7 bases are a match to TRBD1. V lost 3 bases to trimming and J lost 0 bases; unmatched junction nucleotides: 3. This CDR3 spans 15 amino acids. Per germline, CDR1 MGHRA and CDR2 YSYEKL. In DNA form, the CDR3 reads TGCGCCAGCAGCCAGAGGGGGCTAAGCACAGATACGCAGTATTTT. This gives the protein CASSQRGLSTDTQYF.

The chain employs TRBV5-1 and TRBJ2-2; the D gene is possibly TRBD2 (5 bases). Germline V CDR1 and CDR2: SGHRS, YFSETQ. The CDR3 extends over 15 amino acids. Trimming shortened V by 2 bases and J by 3 bases, and 11 bases separated the two germline ends. CDR3 protein: CASSFQEADTGELFF. The CDR3 DNA reads TGCGCCAGCAGCTTTCAGGAGGCGGACACCGGGGAGCTGTTTTTT.

The chain recombines TRBV20-1 with TRBJ2-1; TRBD1 or TRBD2 may be the D gene (6 bases each). This CDR3 has 13 residues. Germline lookup yields CDR1 DFQATT and CDR2 SNEGSKA (reference sequence). With 3 bases removed from V and 3 bases from J, the gap between germline ends came to 9 bases. The DNA for the CDR3 is TGCAGTGCTAGTAGGGGGGACTACAATGAGCAGTTCTTC. Its protein product is CSASRGDYNEQFF.